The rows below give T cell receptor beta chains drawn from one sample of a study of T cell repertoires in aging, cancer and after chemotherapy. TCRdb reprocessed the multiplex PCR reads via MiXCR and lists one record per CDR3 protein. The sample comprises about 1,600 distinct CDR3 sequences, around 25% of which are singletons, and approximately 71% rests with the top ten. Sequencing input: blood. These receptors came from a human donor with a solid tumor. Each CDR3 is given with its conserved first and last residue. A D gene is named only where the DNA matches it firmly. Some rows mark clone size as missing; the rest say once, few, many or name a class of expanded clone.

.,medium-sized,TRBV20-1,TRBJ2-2,CSASRQFATGELFF,TGCAGTGCTAGTCGGCAGTTTGCCACCGGGGAGCTGTTTTTT
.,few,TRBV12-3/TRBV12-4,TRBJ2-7,CASSLARGAYEQYF,TGTGCCAGCAGTTTAGCTCGTGGGGCCTACGAGCAGTACTTC
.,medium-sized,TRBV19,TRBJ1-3,CASTDSGNTIYF,TGTGCGTCGACCGATTCTGGAAACACCATATATTTT
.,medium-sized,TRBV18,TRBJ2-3,CASSPETAVSTDTQYF,TGTGCCAGCTCACCAGAGACGGCTGTGAGCACAGATACGCAGTATTTT
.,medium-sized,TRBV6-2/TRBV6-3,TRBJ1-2,CASSYSPTQFSGGYTF,TGTGCCAGCAGTTACTCCCCGACTCAGTTCTCAGGAGGCTACACCTTC
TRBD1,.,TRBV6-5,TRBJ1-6,CASSPGTENSPLHF,TGTGCCAGCAGCCCCGGGACAGAAAATTCACCCCTCCACTTT
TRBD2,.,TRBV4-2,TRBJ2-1,CASSQDPGTSYNEQFF,TGTGCCAGCAGCCAAGACCCCGGGACTAGCTACAATGAGCAGTTCTTC
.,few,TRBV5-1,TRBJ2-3,CASSGQQGRTDTQYF,TGCGCCAGCAGCGGACAACAGGGAAGGACAGATACGCAGTATTTT
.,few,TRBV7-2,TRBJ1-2,CASSRVGDAQYGYTF,TGTGCCAGCAGCCGAGTGGGAGACGCCCAATATGGCTACACCTTC
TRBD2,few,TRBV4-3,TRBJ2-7,CASSPGVAGDYEQYF,TGCGCCAGCAGCCCCGGGGTAGCGGGGGACTACGAGCAGTACTTC
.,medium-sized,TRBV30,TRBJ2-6,CAWSRRTDSGANVLTF,TGTGCCTGGAGCCGTCGGACAGACTCTGGGGCCAACGTCCTGACTTTC
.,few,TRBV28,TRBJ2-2,CASSLGIGELFF,TGTGCCAGCAGTTTGGGGATCGGGGAGCTGTTTTTT
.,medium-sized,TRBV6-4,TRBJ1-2,CAPKEAGNGYTF,TGTGCTCCCAAAGAGGCTGGGAATGGCTACACCTTC
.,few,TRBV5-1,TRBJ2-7,CASSPRQGPYEQYF,TGCGCCAGCAGCCCGAGGCAGGGGCCCTACGAGCAGTACTTC
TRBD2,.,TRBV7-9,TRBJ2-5,CASSPWTSGGQETQYF,TGTGCCAGCAGCCCATGGACTAGCGGGGGCCAAGAGACCCAGTACTTC
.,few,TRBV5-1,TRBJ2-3,CASSALGGDTQYF,TGCGCCAGCAGCGCCCTTGGGGGGGATACGCAGTATTTT
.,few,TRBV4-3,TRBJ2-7,CASSQDLGAGEQYF,TGCGCCAGCAGCCAAGACCTTGGGGCAGGGGAGCAGTACTTC
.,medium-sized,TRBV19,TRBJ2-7,CASSIGLFPRGEQYF,TGTGCCAGTAGTATAGGCCTCTTTCCGAGGGGCGAGCAGTACTTC
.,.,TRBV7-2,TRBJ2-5,CASSPRAQTQYF,TGTGCCAGCAGTCCCAGGGCCCAGACCCAGTACTTC
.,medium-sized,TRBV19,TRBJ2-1,CATNQGPYNEQFF,TGTGCCACCAACCAGGGCCCCTACAATGAGCAGTTCTTC
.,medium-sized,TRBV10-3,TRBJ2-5,CAISSAQETQYF,TGTGCCATCTCGAGCGCTCAAGAGACCCAGTACTTC
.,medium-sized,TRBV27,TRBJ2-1,CASARKSYNEQFF,TGTGCCAGCGCTAGGAAGTCCTACAATGAGCAGTTCTTC
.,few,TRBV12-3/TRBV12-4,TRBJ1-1,CASSSREGLTEAFF,TGTGCCAGCAGTTCCCGAGAGGGGCTAACTGAAGCTTTCTTT
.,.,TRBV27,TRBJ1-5,CASSLFGSDNQPQHF,TGTGCCAGCAGTTTATTCGGGAGTGACAATCAGCCCCAGCATTTT
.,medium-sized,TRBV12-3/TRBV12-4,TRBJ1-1,CASSLIGWDTEAFF,TGTGCCAGCAGTTTAATAGGGTGGGACACTGAAGCTTTCTTT
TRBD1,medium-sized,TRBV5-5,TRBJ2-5,CASSLSTGGVLGETQYF,TGTGCCAGCAGCTTGAGTACAGGGGGAGTGCTAGGGGAGACCCAGTACTTC
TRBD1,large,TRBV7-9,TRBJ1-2,CASSYGTAGRGYTF,TGTGCCAGCAGCTACGGGACAGCCGGTCGTGGCTACACCTTC
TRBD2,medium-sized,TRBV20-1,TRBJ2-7,CSARLAGALYEQYF,TGCAGTGCTAGACTAGCGGGGGCCCTCTACGAGCAGTACTTC
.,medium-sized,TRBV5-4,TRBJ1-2,CASSLTSWGYTF,TGTGCCAGCAGCTTGACATCATGGGGCTACACCTTC
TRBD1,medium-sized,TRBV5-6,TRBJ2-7,CASSSTYRGQSSYEQYF,TGTGCCAGCAGCAGTACGTACAGGGGGCAGAGCTCCTACGAGCAGTACTTC
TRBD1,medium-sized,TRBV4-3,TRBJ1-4,CASSQDRKGQVNEKLFF,TGCGCCAGCAGCCAAGATCGAAAGGGACAGGTTAATGAAAAACTGTTTTTT
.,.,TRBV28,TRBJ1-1,CASSPINMNTEAFF,TGTGCCAGCAGCCCGATCAACATGAACACTGAAGCTTTCTTT
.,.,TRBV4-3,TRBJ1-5,CASSQDGGLGNQPQHF,TGCGCCAGCAGCCAAGATGGCGGCTTGGGCAATCAGCCCCAGCATTTT
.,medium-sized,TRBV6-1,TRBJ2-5,CASSEQGTQYF,TGTGCCAGCAGTGAACAAGGGACCCAGTACTTC
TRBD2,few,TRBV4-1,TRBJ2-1,CASSQATSGGPYNEQFF,TGCGCCAGCAGCCAAGCGACTAGCGGGGGACCCTACAATGAGCAGTTCTTC
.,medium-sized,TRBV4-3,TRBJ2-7,CASSQDGAGPYEQYF,TGTGCCAGCAGCCAAGATGGGGCGGGACCCTACGAGCAGTACTTC
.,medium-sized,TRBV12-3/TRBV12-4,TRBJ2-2,CASSPDSNTGELFF,TGTGCCAGCAGCCCAGACAGTAACACCGGGGAGCTGTTTTTT
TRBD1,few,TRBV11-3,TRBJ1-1,CASRDPTSRGSEAFF,TGTGCCAGCAGGGACCCTACTTCCAGGGGGTCTGAAGCTTTCTTT
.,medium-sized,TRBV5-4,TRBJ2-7,CASSQAAGTHEQYF,TGTGCCAGCAGCCAAGCGGCAGGGACCCACGAGCAGTACTTC
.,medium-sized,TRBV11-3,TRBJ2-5,CASSLDGDPGETQYF,TGTGCCAGCAGCTTAGATGGAGACCCCGGGGAGACCCAGTACTTC
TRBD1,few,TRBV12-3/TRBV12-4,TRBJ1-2,CASRPTGHYGYTF,TGTGCCAGCAGACCGACAGGGCACTATGGCTACACCTTC
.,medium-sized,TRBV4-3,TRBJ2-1,CASSHTELGNEQFF,TGCGCCAGCAGCCACACCGAACTAGGGAATGAGCAGTTCTTC
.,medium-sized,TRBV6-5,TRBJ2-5,CASSYSRAQETQYF,TGTGCCAGCAGTTACTCCCGGGCCCAAGAGACCCAGTACTTC
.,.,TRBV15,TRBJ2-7,CATSSPGQPYEQYF,TGTGCCACCAGCAGCCCCGGACAGCCCTACGAGCAGTACTTC
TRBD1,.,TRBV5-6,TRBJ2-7,CASSFGTGGEQYF,TGTGCCAGCAGCTTCGGGACAGGGGGCGAGCAGTACTTC
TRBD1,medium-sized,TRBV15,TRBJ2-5,CATSPDRVQETQYF,TGTGCCACCAGCCCTGACAGGGTCCAAGAGACCCAGTACTTC
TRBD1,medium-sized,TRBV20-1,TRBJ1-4,CSARGGGIEKLFF,TGCAGTGCTAGGGGAGGGGGCATTGAAAAACTGTTTTTT
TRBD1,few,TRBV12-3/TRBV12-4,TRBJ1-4,CASSFRTGPDNEKLFF,TGTGCCAGCAGTTTTAGGACAGGGCCTGATAATGAAAAACTGTTTTTT
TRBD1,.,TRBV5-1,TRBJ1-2,CASSLGWDSLYGYTF,TGCGCCAGCAGCTTGGGTTGGGACAGTCTATACGGCTACACCTTC
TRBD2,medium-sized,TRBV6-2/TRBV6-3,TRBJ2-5,CASSYVTSGEETQYF,TGTGCCAGCAGTTACGTGACTAGCGGGGAAGAGACCCAGTACTTC
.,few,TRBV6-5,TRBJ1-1,CASRDRGKGTEAFF,TGTGCCAGCAGAGACCGAGGGAAAGGCACTGAAGCTTTCTTT
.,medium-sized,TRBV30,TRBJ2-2,CAWRQGNTGELFF,TGTGCCTGGAGACAGGGGAACACCGGGGAGCTGTTTTTT
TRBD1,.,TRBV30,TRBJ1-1,CAWSAPRGRTTEAFF,TGTGCCTGGAGTGCTCCCAGGGGGCGGACCACTGAAGCTTTCTTT
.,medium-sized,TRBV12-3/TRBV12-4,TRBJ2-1,CASSLWGYGGNEQFF,TGTGCCAGCAGCCTCTGGGGCTACGGTGGCAATGAGCAGTTCTTC
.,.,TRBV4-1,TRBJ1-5,CASSQAQGSNQPQHF,TGCGCCAGCAGCCAAGCACAGGGAAGTAACCAGCCCCAGCATTTT
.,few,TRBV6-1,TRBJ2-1,CASSLQGYNEQFF,TGTGCCAGCAGTTTACAGGGATACAATGAGCAGTTCTTC
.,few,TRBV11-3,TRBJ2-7,CASSLGISYEQYF,TGTGCCAGCAGCTTAGGGATTTCCTACGAGCAGTACTTC
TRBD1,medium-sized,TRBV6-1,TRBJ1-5,CATILGGLTGAGQPQHF,TGTGCCACTATCTTAGGGGGCTTAACAGGGGCCGGTCAGCCCCAGCATTTT
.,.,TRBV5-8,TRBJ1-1,CASSSGANMNTEAFF,TGTGCCAGCAGCTCGGGGGCTAATATGAACACTGAAGCTTTCTTT
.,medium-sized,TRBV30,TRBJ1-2,CAWSPTWEGNGYTF,TGTGCCTGGAGCCCCACTTGGGAGGGAAATGGCTACACCTTC